The 18 T cell receptor beta chains listed next were all sequenced from one sample in a study of cytomegalovirus exposure and HLA in healthy donors. This PCR relied on a set of 60 Vbeta primers and 13 Jbeta primers. Sequencing was performed with immunoSEQ multiplex PCR; in TCRdb, only in-frame clones are kept and a portion is missing. The data show around 110,000 clones, with approximately 80% seen just once and 3% to 4% held by the top ten. Sequences were obtained from PBMCs. The origin of the receptors is a man in his 60s in good health and CMV-seronegative.

The chain links TRBV4-1 to TRBJ1-1; 7 bases fit TRBD1. The J segment lost 1 base and the V segment lost 4 bases, leaving 12 bases of the junction unmatched. Germline V gene sequence: CDR1 MGHRA, CDR2 YSYEKL. The CDR3 is 17 residues long. As DNA, the CDR3 is TGCGCCAGCAGCCGTCAAAACTTAGGGACAGCGAACACTGAAGCTTTCTTT. Protein: CASSRQNLGTANTEAFF.

This chain uses TRBV28 with TRBJ2-7; the D gene is possibly TRBD2 (6 bases). V dropped 7 bases and J dropped 0 bases, with 16 bases sitting between them. The V gene's germline CDR1 is MDHEN and CDR2 SYDVKM. This CDR3 comprises 15 residues. The CDR3 DNA is TGTGCCAGCACCGGAGGGGCGGAGAGCTCCTACGAGCAGTACGTC. Its translation: CASTGGAESSYEQYV.

The rearrangement joins TRBV19 to TRBJ1-1, with D possibly being TRBD1 (6 bases). The germline gives CDR1 LNHDA, CDR2 SQIVND (reference sequence). This CDR3 has 14 residues. Trimming removed 7 bases from V and 4 bases from J, with 16 bases in between. The CDR3 sequence is CASNWGLVVTEAFF. The CDR3 coding sequence is TGTGCCAGTAACTGGGGGCTGGTTGTCACTGAAGCTTTCTTT.

This clone was recorded at least ten times. CDR3 protein: CAIGGQNTEAFF. The CDR3 DNA reads TGTGCCATCGGGGGACAGAACACTGAAGCTTTCTTT. The chain couples TRBV10-3 to TRBJ1-1; a possible D gene is TRBD1 (6 bases). The CDR3 sequence is 12 residues long. V shed 8 bases and J shed 1 base, with 8 bases lying between them. From germline, CDR1 is ENHRY and CDR2 SYGVKD.

A word on this clone: Mismatch with germline at one junction end may stem from a read error. The chain carries TRBV5-1 and TRBJ1-2; 7 positions match TRBD1. CDR1 and CDR2 from the germline V gene are SGHRS and YFSETQ. The CDR3 sequence is 16 residues long. In DNA, the CDR3 is TGCGCCAGCGGTCCGGGACAGACTCCTTCTAATTATGGCTACACCTTC. Its translation is CASGPGQTPSNYGYTF.

The rearrangement joins TRBV7-2 to TRBJ2-7; TRBD2 agrees at 10 bases. V shed 2 bases, J shed 0 bases, and the junction held 7 bases outside the gene matches. Germline CDR1 reads SGHTA; CDR2 reads FQGNSA. The CDR3 has 17 amino acids. The CDR3, as DNA: TGTGCCAGCAGCTTAAGGCTAGCGGGGGCCCCCTCCTACGAGCAGTACTTC. Translation gives CASSLRLAGAPSYEQYF.

V is TRBV7-9 and J is TRBJ2-5; 10 bases fit TRBD1. V shed 1 base, J shed 3 bases, and the junction held 5 bases outside the gene matches. The length of the CDR3 is 16 residues. Germline CDR1 and CDR2: SEHNR and FQNEAQ (reference sequence). DNA of the CDR3: TGTGCCAGCAGCTTAGGGGACAGGGGTGGGGAAGAGACCCAGTACTTC. Translated, it gives CASSLGDRGGEETQYF.

The chain is built from TRBV6-5 and TRBJ1-4, with a possible D match to TRBD1 (5 bases). The V end lost 11 bases, the J end lost 4 bases, and 14 bases lay between the germline ends. CDR3 size: 13 residues. Germline lookup yields CDR1 MNHEY and CDR2 SVGAGI. The CDR3 sequence is CASRGGLNEKLFF. In nucleotides, the CDR3 is TGTGCCTCCCGGGGGGGTCTTAATGAAAAACTGTTTTTT.

J is TRBJ1-6 and V is TRBV6-5; tentatively, D is TRBD1 (5 bases). Germline V lookup: CDR1 MNHEY, CDR2 SVGAGI. The germline V and J ends were trimmed by 7 bases and 8 bases, with 12 bases remaining between them. The CDR3 is made up of 13 amino acids. The CDR3 loop reads CASTNWGDSPLHF. As DNA, the CDR3 is TGTGCCAGCACCAACTGGGGGGATTCACCCCTCCACTTT.

The genes are TRBV29-1 and TRBJ1-1; no reliable D call. The germline V gene has CDR1 SQVTM and CDR2 ANQGSEA. The CDR3 is 13 amino acids. V was trimmed by 5 bases and J by 5 bases, leaving 15 bases between them. The CDR3 here is CSVFHTSGTEAFF. The CDR3 nucleotides read TGCAGCGTTTTTCATACCTCGGGGACTGAAGCTTTCTTT.

This rearrangement joins TRBV4-3 to TRBJ1-2, with 7 bases identical to TRBD1. The CDR3 is 13 residues long. Trimming cost V 5 bases and J 1 base; bases outside gene matches: 1. The germline gives CDR1 LGHNA, CDR2 YSLEER. The CDR3 DNA is TGCGCCAGCAGCAGGGACAGTAACTATGGCTACACCTTC. This translates into CASSRDSNYGYTF.

This chain links TRBV29-1 with TRBJ2-5; weak D call: TRBD1 (5 bases). Trimming stripped 6 bases from V and 5 bases from J, with 13 bases between. The germline V gene has CDR1 SQVTM and CDR2 ANQGSEA. This CDR3 has 12 amino acids. Written as DNA, the CDR3 is TGCAGCGTCTCGTCAGGGTTTGAGACCCAGTACTTC. This codes for CSVSSGFETQYF.

This sequence joins TRBV10-3 and TRBJ1-6; D is uncertain. There are 15 residues in the CDR3. The germline gives CDR1 ENHRY, CDR2 SYGVKD. Deletions cut 8 bases from V and 3 bases from J, with 14 bases between. The CDR3 loop is CAIGRESVYNSPLHF. In DNA, the CDR3 is TGTGCCATCGGGCGCGAGTCAGTCTATAATTCACCCCTCCACTTT.

The chain is built from TRBV6-6 and TRBJ1-1; unclear D gene. This CDR3 has 12 residues. Germline values: CDR1 MNHNY, CDR2 SVGAGI (reference sequence). The V end was cut by 6 bases, the J end by 4 bases, with 9 bases between. This CDR3 reads CASRDWGTEAFF. CDR3 in DNA: TGTGCCAGCAGGGACTGGGGCACTGAAGCTTTCTTT.

This chain joins TRBV7-2 and TRBJ2-2, with 7 bases aligning to TRBD2. The ends lost 2 bases at V and 0 bases at J; junction bases unmatched: 0. This CDR3 is built from 15 residues. Germline V gene lookup returns CDR1 SGHTA and CDR2 FQGNSA. The CDR3 bases are TGTGCCAGCAGCTTACTAGCGGCGAACACCGGGGAGCTGTTTTTT. This sequence encodes CASSLLAANTGELFF.

The CDR3 here is CASSSPGGLRGYTF. In DNA, the CDR3 is TGTGCCAGCAGCTCTCCGGGGGGGCTGAGGGGCTACACCTTC. The chain employs TRBV7-2 and TRBJ1-2; D possibly corresponds to TRBD1 (6 bases). Germline CDR1 and CDR2: SGHTA and FQGNSA. CDR3 size: 14 residues. V shed 4 bases and J shed 8 bases, with 17 bases lying between them. Filled out from reference TRBV7-2 and TRBJ1-2, the complete variable domain reads GAGVSQSPSNKVTEKGKDVELRCDPISGHTALYWYRQSLGQGLEFLIYFQGNSAPDKSGLPSDRFSAERTGGSVSTLTIQRTQQEDSAVYLCASSSPGGLRGYTFGSGTRLTVV.

This chain joins TRBV30 and TRBJ1-1; no clear D. Trimming left V 0 bases short and J 6 bases short, with 11 bases between. The germline V gene encodes CDR1 GTSNPN and CDR2 SVGIG (reference sequence). This CDR3 region has 13 residues. DNA of the CDR3: TGTGCCTGGAGTGTACTAGGGATGGCTGAAGCTTTCTTT. Protein: CAWSVLGMAEAFF.

The CDR3 region is CASSLRQGENTEAFF. The CDR3 DNA reads TGTGCCAGCAGCCTTAGACAGGGAGAGAACACTGAAGCTTTCTTT. This chain links TRBV6-6 with TRBJ1-1; the match to TRBD1 covers 7 bases. Trimming removed 6 bases from V and 1 base from J; junction bases left unmatched: 8. Germline V gene lookup returns CDR1 MNHNY and CDR2 SVGAGI (reference sequence). This CDR3 spans 15 amino acids.